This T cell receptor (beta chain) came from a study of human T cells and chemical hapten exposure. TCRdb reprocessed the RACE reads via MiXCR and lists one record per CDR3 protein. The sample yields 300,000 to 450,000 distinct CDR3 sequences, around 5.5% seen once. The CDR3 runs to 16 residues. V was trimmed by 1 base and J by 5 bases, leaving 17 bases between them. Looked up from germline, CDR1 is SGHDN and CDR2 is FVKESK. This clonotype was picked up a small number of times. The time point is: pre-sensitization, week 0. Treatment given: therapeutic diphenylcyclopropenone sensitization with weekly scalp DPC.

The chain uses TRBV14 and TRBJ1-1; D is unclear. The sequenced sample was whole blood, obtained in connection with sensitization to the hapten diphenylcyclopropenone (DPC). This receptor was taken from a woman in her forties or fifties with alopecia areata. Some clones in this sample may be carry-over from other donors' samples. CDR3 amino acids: CASSQGRGTFDTEAFF. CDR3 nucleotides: TGTGCCAGCAGCCAAGGACGGGGAACCTTTGATACTGAAGCTTTCTTT.